The subject of this entry is one TCR beta chain. Its target antigen remains unknown. This record belongs to a study of T cells expressing NK-cell markers (dated by TCRdb to the early 2020s). Regarding the complete study: In sorted CD3+CD56+NKG2C+, CD3+CD56+NKG2C- and CD3+CD56-NKG2C+ T-cell subsets from roughly 8 donors, TCR beta-chain repertoires were profiled. Seven of the eight sequenced donors were HCMV-seropositive and one was HCMV-seronegative. The study sequenced eight donors, all healthy volunteers chosen at random: three men and five women. Illumina HiSeq 2000/2500, MiSeq or NextSeq was used to sequence libraries as 2 x 150 bp reads.

A commercial ELISA kit detecting HCMV-specific IgG in serum was used to determine HCMV serostatus. Ficoll density gradient centrifugation was used to isolate peripheral blood mononuclear cells from blood. What the research found in general, with its limitations: Those dominant clonotypes were again the most abundant among CD3+CD56-NKG2C+ cells in a handful of donors, at roughly 28.3-60.1%. Whether the expanded NKG2C-expressing T cell clones were specific for HCMV antigens remained unclear. In several donors, the dominant CD3+CD56+NKG2C+ clonotypes ranked among the top 10 CD8+ clonotypes, making up about 1.0-7.0% of CD8+ T cells.

Sequencing took place on an Illumina HiSeq 2000. TCR beta cDNA libraries were made by 5'RACE template switching that added a universal primer site and unique molecular identifiers. cDNA synthesis was primed from the TCR beta constant segment, followed by two successive PCR amplification steps. In the paper's pipeline: Reads were demultiplexed and grouped by UMI with MIGEC, and clonotypes were assembled and quantified with MiTCR. To exclude erroneous sequences, any TCR cDNA sequence not supported by at least two reads was discarded. The tcR package was used for downstream repertoire analysis, with clonotypes matched between fractions based on CDR3 nucleotide sequence plus V segment. VDJmatch was used to annotate antigen specificity against VDJdb, with one amino acid substitution allowed in CDR3. After TCRdb reprocessed the reads, each CDR3 protein sequence was kept as one row, without DNA. Here the V and J calls rest on TCRdb's processing, not on the authors' analysis. This specimen's table enumerates 300,000 to 450,000 distinct CDR3 sequences. The ten most abundant clones make up around 5.2% of the sample.

Including the terminal cysteine and phenylalanine, the CDR3 comprises 15 residues. No DNA is listed. CDR1 and CDR2 are drawn from the germline V gene (reference sequence): SEHNR, FQNEAQ. Sequenced input: blood T cells: a sorted CD56 or NKG2C T cell subset, CD4+ or CD8+ T cells, or bulk PBMC T cells (not recorded which). The source is a man aged 18 to 70 in good health. The V and J genes are TRBV7-9 and TRBJ2-7; the D call of TRBD1 rests on TCRdb alone, since no DNA is present to check it. CDR3 protein: CASSLGTGHLYEQYF. Reference TRBV7-9 and TRBJ2-7 proteins supply the regions before and after the CDR3; the full variable domain is: DTGVSQNPRHKITKRGQNVTFRCDPISEHNRLYWYRQTLGQGPEFLTYFQNEAQLEKSRLLSDRFSAERPKGSFSTLEIQRTEQGDSAMYLCASSLGTGHLYEQYFGPGTRLTVT.